The clone carrying this T cell receptor beta chain came up a few times. TCRdb used MiXCR to reprocess the 5' RACE reads, holding one entry per CDR3 protein. The profile shows under 40,000 distinct CDR3 sequences, roughly 6.1% of them singletons. The source of the sample is a study of T-cell memory formation after mild COVID-19. This CDR3 region has 14 residues. Germline loops: CDR1 SQVTM, CDR2 ANQGSEA. The junction had 4 bases not matched to a gene; V was cut back by 4 bases and J by 4 bases. The clonotype was recovered from an adult who had mild COVID-19 (a few samples of this study predate the infection). Cell type and time point are not known. The V and J genes are TRBV29-1 and TRBJ2-2; TRBD1 aligns across 9 bases. Sequencing was done on a sample of PBMCs or a T cell subset sorted from them (not recorded which). Here the CDR3 reads CSVGDRAITGELFF. CDR3 nucleotide sequence: TGCAGCGTTGGGGACAGGGCCATCACCGGGGAGCTGTTTTTT.